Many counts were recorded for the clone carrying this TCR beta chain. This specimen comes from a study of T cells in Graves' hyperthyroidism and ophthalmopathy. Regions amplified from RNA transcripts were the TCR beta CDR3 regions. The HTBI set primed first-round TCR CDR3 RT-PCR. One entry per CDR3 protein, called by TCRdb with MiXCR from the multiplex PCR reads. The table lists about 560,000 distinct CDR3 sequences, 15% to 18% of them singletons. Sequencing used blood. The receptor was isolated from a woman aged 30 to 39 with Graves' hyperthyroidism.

CDR3 bases: TGTGCCAGCAGAACGGGACTAGCGGGAGGGGAGACCCAGTACTTC. The encoded protein is CASRTGLAGGETQYF. This sequence joins TRBV27 and TRBJ2-5; 16 bases fit TRBD2. This CDR3 has 15 residues. CDR1 is MNHEY and CDR2 is SMNVEV in the germline V gene (reference sequence). Losses at the gene ends were 6 bases for V and 5 bases for J; bases not matched to a gene: 3.